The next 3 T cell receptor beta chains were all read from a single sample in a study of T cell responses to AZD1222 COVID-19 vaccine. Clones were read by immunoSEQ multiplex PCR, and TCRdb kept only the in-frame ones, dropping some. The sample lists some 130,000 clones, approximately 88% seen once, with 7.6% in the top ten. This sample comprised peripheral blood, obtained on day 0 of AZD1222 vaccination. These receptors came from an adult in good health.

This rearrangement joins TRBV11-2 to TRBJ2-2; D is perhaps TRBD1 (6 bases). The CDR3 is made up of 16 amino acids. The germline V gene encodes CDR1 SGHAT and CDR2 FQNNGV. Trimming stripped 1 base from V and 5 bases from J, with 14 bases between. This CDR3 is CASSLGAGESTGELFF. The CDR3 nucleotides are TGTGCCAGCAGCTTAGGTGCAGGGGAATCAACCGGGGAGCTGTTTTTT.

The CDR3 loop is CASSRLAGQETQYF. CDR3 in DNA: TGTGCCAGTAGTCGTCTAGCGGGGCAAGAGACCCAGTACTTC. This chain links TRBV19 with TRBJ2-5; 9 bases are a match to TRBD2. V gave up 5 bases and J gave up 2 bases; unmatched junction bases: 3. Germline CDR1 and CDR2: LNHDA and SQIVND (reference sequence). The CDR3 consists of 14 residues.

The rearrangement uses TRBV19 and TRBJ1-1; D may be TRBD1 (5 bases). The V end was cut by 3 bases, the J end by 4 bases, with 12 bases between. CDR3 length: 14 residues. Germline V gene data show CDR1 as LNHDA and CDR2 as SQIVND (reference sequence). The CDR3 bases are TGTGCCAGTAGTATTGAGGGGTTGGCCACTGAAGCTTTCTTT. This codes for CASSIEGLATEAFF.